Below, 29 T cell receptor beta chains from the same sample are listed, as sequenced in a study of T-cell memory formation after mild COVID-19 (dated by TCRdb to the early 2020s). The receptor library was made with 5' RACE. For sequencing, an Illumina NovaSeq 6000 was employed. TCRdb cleaned the public reads at Q25 with fastp, built clones with MiXCR and kept in-frame beta chains. CDR3 protein sequences are deduplicated, and each keeps its most common genes and DNA. The sample profile shows 170,000 or so distinct CDR3 sequences; around 21% of them were found once. The biggest ten clones account for roughly 24% of the sample. Sequenced sample: PBMCs or a T cell subset sorted from them (not recorded which). These receptors were taken from an adult woman who had mild COVID-19 (a few samples of this study predate the infection). The sample titles of this study are shuffled in the database, so cell type and time point are left out; the donor was told from shared clones.

This clonotype was counted ten times or more. V gene TRBV12-3 or TRBV12-4 combines with J gene TRBJ2-1; D ambiguous. This CDR3 is 10 amino acids long. Trimming took off 1 base at V and 8 bases at J, with 0 bases between the two ends. The CDR3 DNA is TGTGCCAGCAGTTTAGATGAGCAGTTCTTC. Encoded protein: CASSLDEQFF.

The rearrangement uses TRBV6-5 and TRBJ2-6; 7 bases are a match to TRBD1. Trimming at V came to 4 bases and at J to 0 bases, leaving 3 bases not matched to a gene. The germline V gene encodes CDR1 MNHEY and CDR2 SVGAGI. The CDR3 covers 16 residues. This CDR3 reads CASSWGQSSGANVLTF. CDR3 in DNA: TGTGCCAGCAGTTGGGGACAGAGCTCTGGGGCCAACGTCCTGACTTTC.

This clonotype was observed a handful of times. The gene calls are TRBV4-1 and TRBJ2-7; TRBD1 is a possible D gene (6 bases). CDR3 length equals 17 residues. Looked up from germline, CDR1 is MGHRA and CDR2 is YSYEKL. The V end was cut by 1 base, the J end by 2 bases, with 18 bases between. The CDR3 loop is CASSQVRTEWNTYEQYF. DNA for the CDR3: TGCGCCAGCAGCCAAGTTCGGACAGAGTGGAATACCTACGAGCAGTACTTC.

The gene calls are TRBV30 and TRBJ1-1; 7 nucleotides line up with TRBD1. After removal of 4 bases from V and 1 base from J, the junction contained 6 bases not matched to a gene. The CDR3 contains 14 residues. Germline values: CDR1 GTSNPN, CDR2 SVGIG (reference sequence). This chain's CDR3 is CAWNPGQRNTEAFF. CDR3 nucleotides: TGTGCCTGGAATCCGGGACAGAGGAACACTGAAGCTTTCTTT.

The chain links TRBV12-3 or TRBV12-4 to TRBJ2-1, with unresolved D. The V end lost 1 base, the J end lost 5 bases, and 6 bases lay between the germline ends. This CDR3 is built from 13 residues. CDR3 DNA sequence: TGTGCCAGCAGTTTAGAGAGAAACAATGAGCAGTTCTTC. Its translation is CASSLERNNEQFF.

The chain couples TRBV7-6 to TRBJ2-3; D ambiguous. Trimming took off 5 bases at V and 0 bases at J, with 15 bases between the two ends. The CDR3 totals 16 residues. The V gene's germline CDR1 is SGHVS and CDR2 FNYEAQ. The CDR3 nucleotides are TGTGCCAGCAGCCAAGCTCCGTCCCTCAGCACAGATACGCAGTATTTT. Its protein product is CASSQAPSLSTDTQYF. The full variable domain, its missing parts supplied by reference TRBV7-6 and TRBJ2-3, is GAGVSQSPRYKVTKRGQDVALRCDPISGHVSLYWYRQALGQGPEFLTYFNYEAQQDKSGLPNDRFSAERPEGSISTLTIQRTEQRDSAMYRCASSQAPSLSTDTQYFGPGTRLTVL.

V usage is TRBV29-1 and J usage is TRBJ1-5; the match to TRBD1 covers 7 bases. V shed 4 bases and J 9 bases; nucleotides not matched to a gene: 9. The CDR3 contains 13 residues. The germline V gene encodes CDR1 SQVTM and CDR2 ANQGSEA. The CDR3 coding sequence is TGCAGCGTTGCGGCAGGGGGAGGGGGGCCCCAGCATTTT. Translating it yields CSVAAGGGGPQHF.

This clonotype has more than one count but fewer than ten. This chain uses TRBV5-6 with TRBJ2-4, with D possibly being TRBD2 (5 bases). Germline V lookup: CDR1 SGHDT, CDR2 YYEEEE. CDR3 size: 12 residues. The V end was cut by 5 bases, the J end by 6 bases, with 9 bases between. The CDR3, as DNA: TGTGCCAGCAGTACTGGACTAAACATTCAGTACTTC. Protein product: CASSTGLNIQYF.

This chain joins TRBV5-4 and TRBJ2-1; D remains unclear. Germline V gene sequence: CDR1 SGHNT, CDR2 YYREEE (reference sequence). V shed 0 bases and J shed 0 bases, with 10 bases lying between them. The CDR3 is made up of 16 amino acids. The CDR3 reads CASSLGQPSSYNEQFF. In DNA, the CDR3 is TGTGCCAGCAGCTTGGGACAACCGAGCTCCTACAATGAGCAGTTCTTC.

This clonotype was counted a few times. The V gene is TRBV11-2, the J gene TRBJ1-1; tentatively, D is TRBD1 (5 bases). Trimming shortened V by 7 bases and J by 0 bases, and 18 bases separated the two germline ends. The CDR3 totals 16 residues. Germline CDR1 and CDR2: SGHAT and FQNNGV. DNA for the CDR3: TGTGCCAGCAAAGTCTGGTCAGGGCGTGTGAACACTGAAGCTTTCTTT. This gives the protein CASKVWSGRVNTEAFF.

This chain links TRBV6-5 with TRBJ1-5; D possibly corresponds to TRBD1 (6 bases). The V end was cut by 6 bases, the J end by 9 bases, with 18 bases between. Germline lookup yields CDR1 MNHEY and CDR2 SVGAGI. The CDR3 consists of 14 residues. CDR3 region: CASSSTDSVGPQHF. The CDR3 bases are TGTGCCAGCAGCAGCACGGACAGTGTAGGGCCCCAGCATTTT.

This clonotype was seen many times. This chain uses TRBV5-1 with TRBJ2-5; D is unresolved. Germline CDR1 is SGHRS and CDR2 is YFSETQ. The CDR3 consists of 11 residues. Trimming stripped 2 bases from V and 5 bases from J, with 4 bases between. The CDR3 loop is CASSLTETQYF. CDR3 bases: TGCGCCAGCAGCTTAACCGAGACCCAGTACTTC.

This clonotype was detected only a few times. V is TRBV29-1 and J is TRBJ2-1; 7 bases are shared with TRBD1. CDR3 length equals 12 residues. After removal of 7 bases from V and 7 bases from J, the junction contained 7 bases not matched to a gene. Germline V gene data show CDR1 as SQVTM and CDR2 as ANQGSEA. The CDR3 here is CSDGDSLNEQFF. The CDR3 DNA reads as TGCAGCGACGGGGACAGCCTGAATGAGCAGTTCTTC.

This clonotype was found a few times. The chain combines TRBV12-3 or TRBV12-4 with TRBJ1-6, with 7 bases fitting TRBD1. The CDR3 consists of 13 residues. V dropped 7 bases and J dropped 7; count of bases not matched to a gene: 4. The CDR3 sequence is CASNPGQNSPLHF. For the CDR3, the DNA is TGTGCCAGCAATCCGGGACAGAATTCACCCCTCCACTTT.

This clonotype turned up a few times. V is TRBV24-1 and J is TRBJ2-1; 7 nucleotides agree with TRBD1. The CDR3 has 15 residues. Per the germline V gene, CDR1 is KGHDR and CDR2 is SFDVKD. V shed 9 bases, J shed 3 bases, and the junction held 10 bases outside the gene matches. CDR3: CATPTGTANYNEQFF. The CDR3 bases are TGTGCCACCCCGACCGGGACAGCAAACTACAATGAGCAGTTCTTC.

The chain couples TRBV6-2 or TRBV6-3 to TRBJ2-5, with 8 bases fitting TRBD2. Trimming removed 5 bases from V and 4 bases from J; junction bases left unmatched: 9. Germline CDR1 is MNHEY and CDR2 is SVGEGT. The CDR3 is 15 residues long. CDR3 amino acids: CASSGYREGRETQYF. CDR3 sequence (DNA): TGTGCCAGCAGTGGATATCGGGAGGGCCGAGAGACCCAGTACTTC.

Regarding this clonotype: The germline gene is not matched at one end of the junction; a read error may be the cause. The rearrangement links TRBV7-7 to TRBJ2-5; D possibly corresponds to TRBD2 (6 bases). The CDR3 is made up of 14 amino acids. Germline CDR1 SSHAT, CDR2 FNYEAQ (reference sequence). CDR3 amino acids: CASSWGGGRETQYF. CDR3 coding DNA: TGTGCTAGCAGCTGGGGAGGCGGACGGGAGACCCAGTACTTC.

Many counts were recorded for this clonotype. The chain has TRBV5-1 and TRBJ2-2; TRBD2 might be the D (6 bases). This CDR3 contains 17 residues. CDR1 and CDR2 from the germline V gene are SGHRS and YFSETQ. Between the trimmed V and J ends, which lost 0 bases and 2 bases, there was a span of 14 bases. The CDR3 nucleotides read TGCGCCAGCAGCTTGGTTCCCAGCGGGCACAACACCGGGGAGCTGTTTTTT. Amino acid sequence: CASSLVPSGHNTGELFF.

The chain combines TRBV7-2 with TRBJ2-1; tentative D call: TRBD2 (6 bases). Germline V gene lookup returns CDR1 SGHTA and CDR2 FQGNSA. The CDR3 is 18 amino acids. Trimming stripped 4 bases from V and 7 bases from J, with 26 bases between. The CDR3 protein is CASSSPRQAGTMGNEQFF. DNA for the CDR3: TGTGCCAGCAGCTCACCCCGGCAAGCGGGCACGATGGGAAATGAGCAGTTCTTC.

The V call is TRBV4-2, the J call TRBJ2-2; no clear D. Trimming left V 3 bases short and J 4 bases short, with 3 bases between. This CDR3 contains 12 residues. Per germline, CDR1 LGHNA and CDR2 YNFKEQ. The CDR3: CASSHLTGELFF. The DNA of the CDR3 is TGTGCCAGCAGCCATCTCACCGGGGAGCTGTTTTTT.

The chain couples TRBV7-9 to TRBJ2-3, with D tentatively TRBD2 (5 bases). The CDR3 totals 14 residues. The germline gives CDR1 SEHNR, CDR2 FQNEAQ (reference sequence). Between the trimmed V and J ends, which lost 4 bases and 1 base, there was a span of 9 bases. CDR3 in amino acids: CASSSPGGTDTQYF. The CDR3 bases are TGTGCCAGCAGCTCCCCCGGGGGCACAGATACGCAGTATTTT.

The DNA of the CDR3 is TGTGCCAGCAGCGTCCCACTCGTCGGGGGCGACACCGGGGAGCTGTTTTTT. Residues: CASSVPLVGGDTGELFF. The rearrangement links TRBV9 to TRBJ2-2, with D perhaps matching TRBD1 or TRBD2 (6 bases each). The germline V and J ends were trimmed by 2 bases and 3 bases, with 17 bases remaining between them. The CDR3 is made up of 17 amino acids. The germline gives CDR1 SGDLS, CDR2 YYNGEE. Using reference TRBV9 and TRBJ2-2 for the parts outside the CDR3, the full variable domain is DSGVTQTPKHLITATGQRVTLRCSPRSGDLSVYWYQQSLDQGLQFLIQYYNGEERAKGNILERFSAQQFPDLHSELNLSSLELGDSALYFCASSVPLVGGDTGELFFGEGSRLTVL.

This clonotype has a handful of counts. The genes are TRBV7-9 and TRBJ2-3, with TRBD2 as a possible D gene (5 bases). The CDR3 contains 13 residues. In germline, CDR1 is SEHNR, CDR2 FQNEAQ (reference sequence). V lost 8 bases, J lost 3 bases, and 12 bases lay in between. The CDR3 spells CASVGGATDTQYF. The CDR3 DNA is TGTGCCAGCGTTGGAGGAGCGACAGATACGCAGTATTTT.

This clonotype has at least ten counts. This chain connects TRBV3-1 to TRBJ2-3, with 16 positions matching TRBD2. The germline CDR1 and CDR2 sequences are LGHDT and YNNKEL (reference sequence). The CDR3 loop spans 17 amino acids. V dropped 4 bases and J dropped 3; count of bases not matched to a gene: 4. In DNA form, the CDR3 reads TGTGCCAGCAGCCGGGGACTAGCGGGGGGGCCGACAGATACGCAGTATTTT. Protein: CASSRGLAGGPTDTQYF.

This chain links TRBV7-9 with TRBJ2-2; D perhaps matches TRBD2 (6 bases). The CDR3 is 16 amino acids. Trimming removed 5 bases at V and 4 bases at J, with 17 bases between. CDR1 is SEHNR, CDR2 FQNEAQ, per germline (reference sequence). Here the CDR3 reads CASSADRGGVTGELFF. CDR3 sequence (DNA): TGTGCCAGCAGCGCCGACCGGGGAGGTGTCACCGGGGAGCTGTTTTTT.

This clonotype occurred a few times. The genes are TRBV7-9 and TRBJ2-3, with a weak D call TRBD1 (6 bases). V dropped 4 bases and J dropped 2 bases, with 13 bases sitting between them. Germline V CDR1 and CDR2: SEHNR, FQNEAQ (reference sequence). The CDR3 is 15 amino acids. CDR3 residues: CASSSPHRDTDTQYF. As DNA, the CDR3 is TGTGCCAGCAGCTCACCGCACAGGGACACAGATACGCAGTATTTT.

This clonotype turned up a few times. The chain combines TRBV13 with TRBJ2-3; no clear D. Trimming took off 8 bases at V and 2 bases at J, with 11 bases between the two ends. There are 13 residues in the CDR3. CDR1 is PRHDT and CDR2 is FYEKMQ in the germline V gene (reference sequence). Here the CDR3 reads CASEGTHTDTQYF. DNA for the CDR3: TGTGCCAGCGAAGGAACCCACACAGATACGCAGTATTTT.

This clonotype was recorded a few times. This chain uses TRBV5-1 with TRBJ1-2, with TRBD1 matching over 11 bases. This CDR3 spans 17 amino acids. Trimming removed 0 bases from V and 3 bases from J; junction bases left unmatched: 7. The germline V gene has CDR1 SGHRS and CDR2 YFSETQ. The DNA of the CDR3 is TGCGCCAGCAGCTTGGTGGGACAGGGGGTAAAGGACTATGGCTACACCTTC. Translated: CASSLVGQGVKDYGYTF.

This clonotype came up a few times. J is TRBJ2-2 and V is TRBV7-9; TRBD2 agrees at 10 bases. Germline-derived CDR1 and CDR2 are SEHNR and FQNEAQ (reference sequence). The CDR3 sequence is 16 residues long. Unmatched junction bases numbered 6, after V lost 3 bases and J lost 5 bases. The CDR3 reads CASSLLAGEGTGELFF. Written as DNA, the CDR3 is TGTGCCAGCAGCTTGCTAGCGGGAGAGGGAACCGGGGAGCTGTTTTTT.